Below are 20 T cell receptor beta chains sequenced from a single sample in a study of cytomegalovirus exposure and HLA in healthy donors (dated 2017 in TCRdb). The receptor library was made with the immunoSEQ multiplex PCR assay. A mixture of 60 forward primers for TCR Vbeta segments and 13 reverse primers for TCR Jbeta segments was used in the multiplex PCR. In TCRdb, the immuneACCESS table is reduced to in-frame sequences with V and J assigned. These tables do not hold every clone; where another copy was compared, an unresolved V gene accounts for under half, and the others remain unexplained. The sample table shows some 76,000 clones, and about 88% are seen once. The ten biggest clones cover roughly 2.6% of the sample. Material for sequencing was PBMCs. The receptor set was obtained from a woman between 45 and 65 years old in good health and CMV-seronegative.

The chain recombines TRBV30 with TRBJ1-1, with a tentative D call TRBD1 (6 bases). Germline CDR1 GTSNPN, CDR2 SVGIG (reference sequence). V lost 4 bases and J 11 bases, leaving 20 bases between the germline ends. The CDR3 is made up of 13 amino acids. CDR3 in amino acids: CAWNGQSRTRAFF. The CDR3 coding sequence is TGTGCCTGGAACGGACAGTCAAGAACGAGGGCTTTCTTT. Drawing the rest from reference TRBV30 and TRBJ1-1, the complete variable domain is SQTIHQWPATLVQPVGSPLSLECTVEGTSNPNLYWYRQAAGRGLQLLFYSVGIGQISSEVPQNLSASRPQDRQFILSSKKLLLSDSGFYLCAWNGQSRTRAFFGQGTRLTVV.

The chain recombines TRBV30 with TRBJ2-3, with 8 bases aligning to TRBD2. V was clipped by 2 bases and J by 4 bases; unmatched bases: 8. From germline, CDR1 is GTSNPN and CDR2 SVGIG (reference sequence). This CDR3 spans 15 amino acids. The CDR3: CAWSTRGGLADTQYF. DNA of the CDR3: TGTGCCTGGAGTACACGGGGGGGCCTCGCAGATACGCAGTATTTT.

The CDR3 coding sequence is TGTGCCAGTAGCCTTCACAGGGGATGGGCTTTCTTT. Its translation: CASSLHRGWAFF. V usage is TRBV19 and J usage is TRBJ1-1; the match to TRBD1 covers 7 bases. CDR1 is LNHDA and CDR2 is SQIVND in the germline V gene (reference sequence). V dropped 6 bases and J dropped 11; count of bases not matched to a gene: 9. The CDR3 has 12 amino acids.

The chain joins TRBV10-3 to TRBJ2-1, with 10 bases that match TRBD2. V lost 2 bases to trimming and J lost 6 bases; unmatched junction nucleotides: 7. Germline CDR1 ENHRY, CDR2 SYGVKD. The CDR3 is 16 residues long. The DNA for the CDR3 is TGTGCCATCAGTGAGAGGCCAGCGGGAGGGCTCAATGAGCAGTTCTTC. This encodes CAISERPAGGLNEQFF.

V and J are TRBV18 and TRBJ1-2; 7 bases align to TRBD1. Germline V gene sequence: CDR1 KGHSH, CDR2 LQKENI. This CDR3 has 18 residues. The junction had 14 bases not matched to a gene; V was cut back by 2 bases and J by 2 bases. CDR3 amino acids: CASSPSGGQGMLNYGYTF. The CDR3 DNA follows: TGTGCCAGCTCACCATCAGGGGGGCAGGGGATGCTCAACTATGGCTACACCTTC.

This clone was seen just once. V gene TRBV7-9 combines with J gene TRBJ1-1, with 9 positions matching TRBD1. This CDR3 has 15 amino acids. V lost 6 bases to trimming and J lost 2 bases; unmatched junction nucleotides: 7. CDR1 is SEHNR and CDR2 is FQNEAQ in the germline V gene (reference sequence). This CDR3 reads CASSHGQGRNTEAFF. The CDR3 nucleotides read TGTGCCAGCAGTCACGGACAGGGGAGAAACACTGAAGCTTTCTTT.

The CDR3 DNA sequence: TGTGCCAGCAGCATGCAGGGTTGGAACACTGAAGCTTTCTTT. Amino acids: CASSMQGWNTEAFF. This sequence joins TRBV7-8 and TRBJ1-1, with a weak D call TRBD1 (5 bases). Germline V CDR1 and CDR2: SGHVS, FQNEAQ. The CDR3 has 14 residues. V lost 5 bases to trimming and J lost 1 base, with 11 bases between them.

J is TRBJ1-1 and V is TRBV4-1; 10 nucleotides line up with TRBD1. Per the germline V gene, CDR1 is MGHRA and CDR2 is YSYEKL. The CDR3 sequence is 12 residues long. Trimming cost V 6 bases and J 6 bases; bases outside gene matches: 1. CDR3 in amino acids: CASRDRGAEAFF. The CDR3 DNA is TGCGCCAGCAGGGACAGGGGGGCTGAAGCTTTCTTT.

This clone occurred once. The chain couples TRBV2 to TRBJ1-4, with D possibly TRBD1 on 6 matching bases. V was cut by 1 base and J by 7 bases, with 13 bases left in between. This CDR3 contains 15 residues. Germline CDR1 and CDR2: SNHLY and FYNNEI. CDR3 sequence (DNA): TGTGCCAGCAGTGAAGGGTTGGCAGGGGCTGAAAAACTGTTTTTT. Translated, it gives CASSEGLAGAEKLFF. Complete variable domain (other parts from reference TRBV2 and TRBJ1-4): EPEVTQTPSHQVTQMGQEVILRCVPISNHLYFYWYRQILGQKVEFLVSFYNNEISEKSEIFDDQFSVERPDGSNFTLKIRSTKLEDSAMYFCASSEGLAGAEKLFFGSGTQLSVL.

V gene TRBV6-1 combines with J gene TRBJ2-2; a weak D match, TRBD2 (6 bases). The V and J ends lost 11 bases and 0 bases respectively, with 10 bases between them. The CDR3 loop spans 13 amino acids. Germline V gene data show CDR1 as MNHNS and CDR2 as SASEGT. In nucleotides, the CDR3 is TGTGCCGCCGGGACTCCGAACACCGGGGAGCTGTTTTTT. Translated, it gives CAAGTPNTGELFF.

This clone was seen only a few times. V usage is TRBV2 and J usage is TRBJ2-7; 7 bases are a match to TRBD1. V lost 5 bases to trimming and J lost 5 bases; unmatched junction nucleotides: 3. The CDR3 is 12 residues long. Germline V CDR1 and CDR2: SNHLY, FYNNEI. The CDR3 loop is CASSYRGDEQYV. CDR3 sequence (DNA): TGTGCCAGCAGTTACAGGGGCGACGAGCAGTACGTC.

This rearrangement joins TRBV6-5 to TRBJ2-2, with TRBD1 matching over 8 bases. This CDR3 region has 14 residues. Germline V lookup: CDR1 MNHEY, CDR2 SVGAGI. Trimming at V came to 6 bases and at J to 6 bases, leaving 6 bases not matched to a gene. For the CDR3, the DNA is TGTGCCAGCAGAAACGGACAGGGATCCGGGGAGCTGTTTTTT. This translates into CASRNGQGSGELFF.

V usage is TRBV5-4 and J usage is TRBJ1-1; 7 bases agree with TRBD1. The CDR3 runs to 14 residues. The V gene end was trimmed by 0 bases and the J gene end by 4 bases; junction bases not matched to a gene: 3. From germline, CDR1 is SGHNT and CDR2 YYREEE (reference sequence). As DNA, the CDR3 is TGTGCCAGCAGCTTGGAACAGGGGATCACTGAAGCTTTCTTT. Translation: CASSLEQGITEAFF.

This clone was detected only a few times. The chain links TRBV5-4 to TRBJ1-3; D not certain. The CDR3 is 16 amino acids. Germline CDR1 and CDR2: SGHNT and YYREEE (reference sequence). With 0 bases removed from V and 0 bases from J, the gap between germline ends came to 10 bases. CDR3 protein: CASSLASRGSGNTIYF. Here the CDR3 DNA reads TGTGCCAGCAGCTTGGCGTCGCGCGGCTCTGGAAACACCATATATTTT.

About this clone: Other DNA sequences in the same sample also yield this CDR3. The V gene is TRBV28, the J gene TRBJ1-1; D ambiguous. CDR1 is MDHEN and CDR2 is SYDVKM in the germline V gene. V was clipped by 5 bases and J by 1 base, with 8 bases between them. This CDR3 contains 13 residues. CDR3 protein: CASSLSGNTEAFF. CDR3 bases: TGTGCCAGCAGTCTCTCAGGGAACACTGAAGCTTTCTTT.

The chain links TRBV4-1 to TRBJ2-3; maybe TRBD1 (5 bases). The germline V gene encodes CDR1 MGHRA and CDR2 YSYEKL. The CDR3 loop spans 12 amino acids. V was pared by 8 bases and J by 2 bases, with 8 bases between. CDR3 bases: TGCGCCAGCGGGGCGGACACAGATACGCAGTATTTT. Its protein is CASGADTDTQYF.

This CDR3 reads CASNNRGLDTEAFF. The CDR3 DNA sequence: TGTGCCAGTAATAACAGGGGGTTGGACACTGAAGCTTTCTTT. The J gene is TRBJ1-1, the V gene TRBV19; 8 nucleotides line up with TRBD1. Unmatched junction bases numbered 7, after V lost 7 bases and J lost 3 bases. Per the germline V gene, CDR1 is LNHDA and CDR2 is SQIVND (reference sequence). This CDR3 has 14 amino acids.

The chain joins TRBV7-8 to TRBJ2-3, with D possibly TRBD2 on 5 matching bases. Germline values: CDR1 SGHVS, CDR2 FQNEAQ. The CDR3 runs to 14 residues. V shed 1 base and J shed 6 bases, with 11 bases lying between them. The CDR3 DNA reads TGTGCCAGCAGCTTAGGCGGGCTTTGGGATACGCAGTATTTT. It is translated as CASSLGGLWDTQYF.

The chain recombines TRBV10-3 with TRBJ2-2; tentatively, D is TRBD2 (6 bases). Looked up from germline, CDR1 is ENHRY and CDR2 is SYGVKD. Trimming stripped 2 bases from V and 3 bases from J, with 10 bases between. The CDR3 extends over 15 amino acids. Here the CDR3 reads CAISERGGHTGELFF. The DNA for the CDR3 is TGTGCCATCAGTGAGCGGGGAGGACACACCGGGGAGCTGTTTTTT.

This rearrangement joins TRBV27 to TRBJ2-7; 9 positions agree with TRBD1. The germline V gene has CDR1 MNHEY and CDR2 SMNVEV (reference sequence). J was trimmed by 4 bases and V by 8 bases; bases with no gene match: 9. The CDR3 is made up of 14 amino acids. The CDR3 DNA follows: TGTGCCAGCCGCCAACCGGGACAGGGTTACGAGCAGTACTTC. Encoded protein: CASRQPGQGYEQYF.